This TCR beta chain was retrieved from a study of blood T cell repertoires in COVID-19. Study-wide context: The United States, Italy and Spain provided the acute and convalescent COVID-19 samples. From T cells, B-cell-depleted T cells, or PBMCs came the material, which was cDNA or gDNA.

TCRdb keeps only in-frame clones here, not all; method: immunoSEQ multiplex PCR. The data hold under 150,000 clones, with roughly nine tenths observed a single time. Enrolment of Seattle patients took place during active infection, and they were followed longitudinally. CDR3 length: 11 residues. CDR1 is KGHSH and CDR2 is LQKENI in the germline V gene. Trimming left V 4 bases short and J 6 bases short, with 4 bases between. The V and J genes are TRBV18 and TRBJ2-1; D unresolved. Sequencing was performed on peripheral blood. This sequence was found in a man between 60 and 70 years old with COVID-19, enrolled during active disease. CDR3 amino acids: CASSLGNEQFF. The DNA of the CDR3 is TGTGCCAGCTCACTCGGCAATGAGCAGTTCTTC.